This T cell receptor beta chain was sequenced during a study of blood T cell repertoires in COVID-19 (dated by TCRdb to 2018 to 2020). In terms of the full investigation: Samples from collaborators originated in the United States, Italy and Spain and spanned both the acute and convalescent phases of COVID-19. Where available, HLA class I and class II types were taken from metadata supplied by the sample provider and were not determined by assay-based typing. The prospective study material was composed of cDNA or gDNA derived from T cells, B-cell-depleted T cells, or PBMCs. Samples were obtained from the ongoing ImmuneRACE study (first 160 participants) and from 1,254 subjects provided by 6 global collaborators. The repertoires were made available in a free public database intended to serve as a resource for research on the immune response to SARS-CoV-2. The sample metadata nearly always contained a de-identified subject ID, COVID-19 status, age in years and sex. The dataset comprised deeply sampled blood TCRbeta repertoires from subjects exposed to, actively infected with, or recovered from COVID-19.

One collaborating source in Seattle enrolled patients while the patients were actively infected and followed the patients over time throughout the course of disease. Whole blood was collected in K2EDTA tubes by collaborating institutions according to the institutions' own protocols. For TCRbeta analysis, collaborators shipped samples as frozen whole blood, isolated PBMCs, or DNA extracted from either of those sample types. What the work shows at the level of the full study, not this receptor alone: The quantity of clinical and demographic metadata differed by source and by participant and was supplied without curation.

TCRbeta CDR3 regions were amplified from genomic DNA by means of the immunoSEQ Assay, a bias-controlled multiplex PCR. On the study's bioinformatics: The number of nucleated cells in each sample was estimated from the amplification of reference gene primers within the assay. To quantify the absolute abundance of each unique TCRbeta CDR3 rearrangement, sequence reads were collapsed and filtered. Productive Simpson clonality was computed per sample as the square root of Simpson's diversity index over productive rearrangements. TCRdb's version of the immuneACCESS table is confined to in-frame rearrangements and falls short of the full clone set. An unresolved V gene accounts for under half of the shortfall where checked; the remainder is of unknown origin. Clone size and the V and J calls come from that table; the DNA yielded D and trimming. This sample is represented by 77,000 or so clones; approximately 80% of them were singletons. Of the sample, 6.5% to 7.5% is held by the ten largest clones.

V gives up 7 bases and J gives up 2 bases, and the segment between their germline ends measures 13 bases. Inclusive of the bounding cysteine and phenylalanine, the CDR3 is 13 residues long. The retained sequence is limited to the CDR3, 39 bases, with the frame set at the first base. From the germline V gene, CDR1 is SGDLS and CDR2 is YYNGEE. This clone was seen more than once but under ten times. Its binding antigen is unknown. One base away there is no much larger clone; base qualities are not given. This TCR was sampled from a man younger than 40 with COVID-19, enrolled during active disease. The material sequenced was peripheral blood. The rearrangement combines TRBV9 with TRBJ2-7; a weak D assignment points to TRBD2 (6 bases agree). This receptor has the CDR3 CASGPSGAYEQYF. The sequenced DNA: TGTGCCAGCGGACCCTCGGGAGCCTACGAGCAGTACTTC.